This is a list of T cell receptor beta chains from one sample in a study of shared clonotypes between healthy human individuals. Libraries were prepared by immunoSEQ multiplex PCR; TCRdb keeps only in-frame clonotypes and omits some of them. The sample carries roughly 810,000 clones, just over 95% recorded once. Sequencing input: naive CD8+ T cells sorted from blood. Receptors originate from a man aged 25-45 years in good health. The CDR3 runs from the conserved cysteine through the conserved F or W. D genes are given only for firm matches. Expanded clones get a size class; other rows say once, few or many, or leave the size out.

CDR3 DNA	CDR3 protein	clone size	J gene	D gene	V gene
TGTGCCAGCAGTGAAGCTGAAACCGGGGAGCTGTTTTTT	CASSEAETGELFF	once	TRBJ2-2	-	TRBV2
TGTGCCAGCAGTGAAGCGCTTCGGGGACAGACCTACGAGCAGTACTTC	CASSEALRGQTYEQYF	-	TRBJ2-7	TRBD1	TRBV6-1
TGTGCCAGCAGTTTCAGACTGGACGAGCAGTACTTC	CASSFRLDEQYF	-	TRBJ2-7	-	TRBV28
TGCAGCGTTGAATCCGGGCCTATAAAAGCCGAGACCCAGTACTTC	CSVESGPIKAETQYF	-	TRBJ2-5	-	TRBV29-1
TGTGCCAGCAGCTCCGAGACAGGGGAAGGCGAGCAGTACTTC	CASSSETGEGEQYF	-	TRBJ2-7	TRBD1	TRBV27
TGTGCCAGCAGCGGAGCCGGGACACCCTACGAGCAGTACTTC	CASSGAGTPYEQYF	-	TRBJ2-7	-	TRBV9
TGTGCCAGCAGTGATGCGGGTGGCCTTAGCTCCTACAATGAGCAGTTCTTC	CASSDAGGLSSYNEQFF	-	TRBJ2-1	-	TRBV6-1
TGTGCCAGCAGTTATTCACAGGGAAACACCATATATTTT	CASSYSQGNTIYF	-	TRBJ1-3	-	TRBV27
TGTGCCAGCAGCCCATGGGGGGATACGGACTGGGAGACCCAGTACTTC	CASSPWGDTDWETQYF	-	TRBJ2-5	-	TRBV7-9
TGTGCCAGCAGTTACTCTTGGCAGGGGGCCAGAAACACCATATATTTT	CASSYSWQGARNTIYF	-	TRBJ1-3	TRBD1	TRBV6-5
TGTGCCAGCAGCCAAGAATGGCTAGCGGGAGGGTCGGATACGCAGTATTTT	CASSQEWLAGGSDTQYF	-	TRBJ2-3	TRBD2	TRBV4-2
TGTGCCAGCAGAGCCCCCACGGACTATGAGCAGTTCTTC	CASRAPTDYEQFF	-	TRBJ2-1	-	TRBV6-1
TGCGCCAGCAGCCAAGTTTGGGGACAGGGATTCTACGAGCAGTACTTC	CASSQVWGQGFYEQYF	-	TRBJ2-7	TRBD1	TRBV4-3